This T cell receptor beta chain was documented in a study of T cell changes during pregnancy in multiple sclerosis. CDR3 size: 21 residues. Germline trimming cut 2 bases from V and 2 bases from J; bases unmatched to any gene: 18. Germline loops: CDR1 MGHRA, CDR2 YSYEKL. Only in-frame clones appear in the TCRdb table, and some are missing; sequencing was by immunoSEQ multiplex PCR. The sample lists 50,000 to 75,000 clones; around 92% were seen once. This sample comprised peripheral blood, obtained in the third trimester of pregnancy. The chain employs TRBV4-1 and TRBJ2-1; 10 nucleotides match TRBD2. The receptor comes from a female donor in good health, enrolled as a control in a pregnancy study. The CDR3 spells CASSQRGSSGRDDLTYNEQFF. The DNA for the CDR3 is TGCGCCAGCAGCCAACGTGGATCCAGCGGGAGGGACGATCTTACCTACAATGAGCAGTTCTTC.